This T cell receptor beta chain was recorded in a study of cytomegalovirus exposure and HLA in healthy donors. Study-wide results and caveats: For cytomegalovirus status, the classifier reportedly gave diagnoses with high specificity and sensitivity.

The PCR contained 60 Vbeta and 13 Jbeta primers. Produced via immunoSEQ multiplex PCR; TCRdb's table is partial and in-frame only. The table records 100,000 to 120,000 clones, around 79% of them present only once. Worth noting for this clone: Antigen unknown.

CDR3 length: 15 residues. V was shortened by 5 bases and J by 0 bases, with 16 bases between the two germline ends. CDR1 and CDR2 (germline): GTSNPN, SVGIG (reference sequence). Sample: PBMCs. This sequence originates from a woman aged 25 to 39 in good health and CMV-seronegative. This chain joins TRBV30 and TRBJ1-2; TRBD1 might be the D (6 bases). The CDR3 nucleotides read TGTGCCTGGGCCCCCTACAGGGAGCCTAACTATGGCTACACCTTC. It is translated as CAWAPYREPNYGYTF.